This section outlines one TCR beta chain sequence together with its context. Its target is unknown. This may be a read error: a much more frequent sequence differs by one nucleotide. The CDR3 has 14 amino acids. Germline V gene data show CDR1 as MNHEY and CDR2 as SVGEGT. The sample is drawn from a study of CD8 T cells in ankylosing spondylitis. The study's findings and limits: Typical of ankylosing spondylitis blood, it appeared, was a TCR beta motif of roughly eight highly homologous variants.

Quantitative 5'-RACE was performed with molecular barcodes, and it yielded the TCR beta libraries. Each CDR3 protein is one row after TCRdb ran MiXCR on the 5' RACE reads. The table shows about 240,000 distinct CDR3 sequences, with 8.6% occurring only once. The sequencing sample was made of blood, either unsorted or a sorted T cell fraction (not recorded which). The source of this sequence is a male donor with ankylosing spondylitis or in good health (not recorded which). The chain uses TRBV6-2 or TRBV6-3 and TRBJ2-3; D possibly matches TRBD1 or TRBD2 (6 bases each). DNA for the CDR3: TGTGCCAGCGGAGAGGGGGAGGACATAGATGCGCAGTATTTT. It translates to CASGEGEDIDAQYF.